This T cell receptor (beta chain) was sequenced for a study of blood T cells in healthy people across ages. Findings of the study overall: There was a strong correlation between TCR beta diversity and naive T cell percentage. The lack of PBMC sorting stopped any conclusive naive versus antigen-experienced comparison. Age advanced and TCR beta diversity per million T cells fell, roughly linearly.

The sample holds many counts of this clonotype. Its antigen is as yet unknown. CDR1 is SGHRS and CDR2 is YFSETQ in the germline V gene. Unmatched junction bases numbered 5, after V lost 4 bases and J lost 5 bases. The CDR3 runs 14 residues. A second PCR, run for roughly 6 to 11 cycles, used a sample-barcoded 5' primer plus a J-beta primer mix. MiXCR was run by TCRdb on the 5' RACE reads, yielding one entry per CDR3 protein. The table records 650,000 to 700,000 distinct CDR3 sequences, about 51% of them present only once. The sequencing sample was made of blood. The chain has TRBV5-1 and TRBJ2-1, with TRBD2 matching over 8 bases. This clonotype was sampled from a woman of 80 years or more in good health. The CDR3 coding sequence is TGCGCCAGCAGCCGGGGGGGCCTTAACAATGAGCAGTTCTTC. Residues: CASSRGGLNNEQFF.